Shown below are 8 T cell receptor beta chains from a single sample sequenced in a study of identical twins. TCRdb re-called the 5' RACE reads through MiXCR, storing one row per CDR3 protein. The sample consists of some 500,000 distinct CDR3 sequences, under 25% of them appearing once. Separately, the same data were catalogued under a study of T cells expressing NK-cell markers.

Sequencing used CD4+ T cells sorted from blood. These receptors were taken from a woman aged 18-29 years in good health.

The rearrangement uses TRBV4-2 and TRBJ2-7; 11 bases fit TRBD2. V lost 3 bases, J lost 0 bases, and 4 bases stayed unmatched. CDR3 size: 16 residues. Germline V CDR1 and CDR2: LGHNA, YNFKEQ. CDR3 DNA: TGTGCCAGCAGCCACCTAGCGGGGGGTACCTCCTACGAGCAGTACTTC. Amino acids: CASSHLAGGTSYEQYF.

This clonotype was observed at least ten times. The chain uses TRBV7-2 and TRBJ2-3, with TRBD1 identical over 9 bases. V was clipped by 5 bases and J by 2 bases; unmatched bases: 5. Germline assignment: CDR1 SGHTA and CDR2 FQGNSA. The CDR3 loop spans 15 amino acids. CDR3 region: CASSLRTGDTDTQYF. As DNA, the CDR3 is TGTGCCAGCAGCCTACGGACAGGGGACACAGATACGCAGTATTTT. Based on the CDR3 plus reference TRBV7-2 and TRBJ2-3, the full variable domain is GAGVSQSPSNKVTEKGKDVELRCDPISGHTALYWYRQSLGQGLEFLIYFQGNSAPDKSGLPSDRFSAERTGGSVSTLTIQRTQQEDSAVYLCASSLRTGDTDTQYFGPGTRLTVL.

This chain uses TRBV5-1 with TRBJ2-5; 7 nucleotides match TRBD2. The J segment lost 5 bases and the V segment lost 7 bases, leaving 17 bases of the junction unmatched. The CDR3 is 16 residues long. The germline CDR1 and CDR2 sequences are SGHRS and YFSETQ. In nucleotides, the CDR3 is TGCGCCAGCTACCCTAGTGGGACTATAGACTCGGAGACCCAGTACTTC. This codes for CASYPSGTIDSETQYF.

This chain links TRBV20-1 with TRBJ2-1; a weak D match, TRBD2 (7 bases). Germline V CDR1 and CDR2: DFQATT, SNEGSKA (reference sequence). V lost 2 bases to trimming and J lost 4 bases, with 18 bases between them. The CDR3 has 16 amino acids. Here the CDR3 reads CSARPPRGGVYNEQFF. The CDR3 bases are TGCAGTGCTAGACCGCCGAGGGGGGGAGTATACAATGAGCAGTTCTTC.

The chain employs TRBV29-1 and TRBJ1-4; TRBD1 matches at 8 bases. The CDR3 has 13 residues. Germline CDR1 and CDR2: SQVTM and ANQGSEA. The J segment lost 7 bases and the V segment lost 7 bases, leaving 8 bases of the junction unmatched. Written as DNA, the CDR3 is TGCAGCGCCCTGGGACAGGCGGGTGAAAAACTGTTTTTT. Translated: CSALGQAGEKLFF.

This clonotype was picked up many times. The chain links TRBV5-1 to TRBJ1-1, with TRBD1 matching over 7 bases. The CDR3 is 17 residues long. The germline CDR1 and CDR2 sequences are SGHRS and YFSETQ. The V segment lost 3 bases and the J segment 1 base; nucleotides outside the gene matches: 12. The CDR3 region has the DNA TGCGCCAGCAGCTCGTACAACGGACAGGTAGGGAACACTGAAGCTTTCTTT. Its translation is CASSSYNGQVGNTEAFF.

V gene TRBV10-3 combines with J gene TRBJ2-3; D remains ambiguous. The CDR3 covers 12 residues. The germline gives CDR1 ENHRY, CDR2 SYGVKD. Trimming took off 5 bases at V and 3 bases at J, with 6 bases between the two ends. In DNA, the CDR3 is TGTGCCATCAGTAATACTACAGATACGCAGTATTTT. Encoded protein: CAISNTTDTQYF.

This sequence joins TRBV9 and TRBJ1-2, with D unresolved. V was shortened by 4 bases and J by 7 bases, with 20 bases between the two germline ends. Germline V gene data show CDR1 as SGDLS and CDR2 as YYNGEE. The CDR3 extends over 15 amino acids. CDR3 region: CASSPRALENRGYTF. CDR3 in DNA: TGTGCCAGCAGCCCAAGGGCCCTGGAGAATCGTGGCTACACCTTC.